Presented here are 9 T cell receptor beta chains from one specimen sequenced in a study of memory CD4+ T cells and cytomegalovirus serostatus. Single viable CD3+CD4+CD8-CD45RO+ cells were sorted as the memory CD4+ T cells. Some clones are missing from TCRdb's copy, which holds only in-frame ones; the method was immunoSEQ multiplex PCR. The table includes about 41,000 clones, around 78% detected once. Sequencing was performed on memory CD4+ T cells from blood. The origin of the receptors is an adult in good health and CMV-seronegative.

The chain has TRBV7-9 and TRBJ2-7; the D gene could be TRBD1 or TRBD2 (6 bases each). CDR1 and CDR2 (germline): SEHNR, FQNEAQ (reference sequence). V was pared by 1 base and J by 0 bases, with 10 bases between. This CDR3 is built from 15 residues. Here the CDR3 DNA reads TGTGCCAGCAGCTTAGGGGGGGCTTCCTCCTACGAGCAGTACTTC. This sequence encodes CASSLGGASSYEQYF.

The chain has TRBV15 and TRBJ1-5; D possibly corresponds to TRBD1 (5 bases). Germline V gene sequence: CDR1 LNHNV, CDR2 YYDKDF (reference sequence). V gave up 3 bases and J gave up 4 bases, with 13 bases separating them. The CDR3 consists of 15 residues. CDR3 amino acids: CATSRGLDSNQPQHF. DNA of the CDR3: TGTGCCACCAGCAGGGGACTGGACTCTAATCAGCCCCAGCATTTT.

This clone came up many times. The chain uses TRBV7-2 and TRBJ2-7; a weak D match, TRBD1 (6 bases). Trimming shortened V by 7 bases and J by 2 bases, and 15 bases separated the two germline ends. Germline values: CDR1 SGHTA, CDR2 FQGNSA. The CDR3 has 14 amino acids. CDR3 DNA sequence: TGTGCCAGCACCCCGACAGGCGGTCCCTACGAGCAGTACTTC. This gives the protein CASTPTGGPYEQYF.

The gene calls are TRBV19 and TRBJ2-1; weak D call: TRBD1 (6 bases). CDR3 size: 13 residues. In germline, CDR1 is LNHDA, CDR2 SQIVND (reference sequence). V was trimmed by 3 bases and J by 12 bases, leaving 15 bases between them. The CDR3 DNA reads as TGTGCCAGTAGTATCGCAGGGGAAGGGGGGCAGTTCTTC. Translating it yields CASSIAGEGGQFF.

V gene TRBV9 combines with J gene TRBJ2-5, with TRBD1 matching over 7 bases. The CDR3 consists of 14 residues. The V gene's germline CDR1 is SGDLS and CDR2 YYNGEE. V gave up 4 bases and J gave up 2 bases; unmatched junction bases: 5. In nucleotides, the CDR3 is TGTGCCAGCAGCCCAGGGACAGTACAAGAGACCCAGTACTTC. Amino acids: CASSPGTVQETQYF.

The chain couples TRBV5-8 to TRBJ1-1; D is possibly TRBD1 (5 bases). With 4 bases removed from V and 1 base from J, the gap between germline ends came to 11 bases. The CDR3 sequence is 14 residues long. Germline CDR1 reads SGHTS; CDR2 reads YDEGEE. CDR3: CASSLQGANTEAFF. Here the CDR3 DNA reads TGTGCCAGCAGCCTGCAGGGAGCGAACACTGAAGCTTTCTTT.

V and J are TRBV7-2 and TRBJ1-3, with no clear D. This CDR3 spans 15 amino acids. V was shortened by 5 bases and J by 4 bases, with 15 bases between the two germline ends. Germline loops: CDR1 SGHTA, CDR2 FQGNSA. In nucleotides, the CDR3 is TGTGCCAGCAGCCCCCCCCCGGGATACGGAAACACCATATATTTT. It encodes CASSPPPGYGNTIYF.

V gene TRBV10-1 combines with J gene TRBJ1-1; 7 bases line up with TRBD1. V dropped 8 bases and J dropped 3; count of bases not matched to a gene: 15. The CDR3 runs 16 residues. CDR1 is WNHNN and CDR2 is SYGVQD in the germline V gene (reference sequence). The chain's CDR3 is CASSAGQLTGDTEAFF. Written as DNA, the CDR3 is TGCGCCAGCTCAGCGGGACAGCTAACCGGGGACACTGAAGCTTTCTTT.

V and J are TRBV7-2 and TRBJ2-5; no firm D call. The V end lost 1 base, the J end lost 2 bases, and 5 bases lay between the germline ends. The CDR3 loop spans 13 amino acids. Germline V gene lookup returns CDR1 SGHTA and CDR2 FQGNSA. The CDR3 DNA reads as TGTGCCAGCAGCTTAGGGAAGCAAGAGACCCAGTACTTC. This sequence encodes CASSLGKQETQYF.